This TCR beta chain emerged from a study of blood T cell repertoires in COVID-19 (dated by TCRdb to 2018 to 2021). At the level of the whole study: The collaborator samples originated in the United States, Italy and Spain and spanned the acute and convalescent phases of COVID-19. A freely available public database, intended as a resource for researchers studying the immune response to SARS-CoV-2, is where the repertoires were released. HLA class I and class II types, where available, came from metadata supplied by the sample provider rather than from assay-based typing. The prospective study material was composed of cDNA or gDNA derived from T cells, B-cell-depleted T cells, or PBMCs. The sample metadata nearly always contained a de-identified subject ID, COVID-19 status, age in years and sex. The samples were drawn from the first 160 participants of the ongoing ImmuneRACE study and from 950 to 1,500 subjects provided by 6 global collaborators. The dataset comprised deeply sampled blood TCRbeta repertoires from subjects exposed to, actively infected with, or recovered from COVID-19. Broad study findings and their caveats: The quantity of clinical and demographic metadata differed by source and by participant and was supplied without curation.

TCRbeta CDR3 regions were amplified from genomic DNA by means of the immunoSEQ Assay, a bias-controlled multiplex PCR. On the authors' methods: Within the assay, amplification of reference gene primers was used to estimate how many nucleated cells each sample contained. To quantify the absolute abundance of each unique TCRbeta CDR3 rearrangement, sequence reads were collapsed and filtered. For each sample, productive Simpson clonality was calculated as the square root of Simpson's diversity index over productive rearrangements. TCRdb took over this immuneACCESS table, retaining in-frame rearrangements with V and J assigned. Such tables are incomplete; in checked studies, under half of the missing clones stem from an unresolved V gene, and the remainder is unexplained. That table supplies the V and J calls and clone size; D and trimming were determined from the DNA. The sample table lists approximately 390,000 clones, about 90% of them with a count of one. Roughly 2.1% of the sample lies in the top ten.

Trimming takes 3 bases from V and 7 bases from J, and the germline ends sit 21 bases apart. The CDR1 and CDR2 encoded by the germline V gene (reference sequence) are SEHNR and FQNEAQ. Including cysteine and phenylalanine, the CDR3 has 16 amino acids. Solely the CDR3 DNA is kept, with 48 bases framed from the first base. On this clone: This receptor's antigen is unknown. No clone much larger than this one lies a single base away; base qualities are absent.

One collaborating source in Seattle enrolled patients during active infection and followed them longitudinally through the course of disease. The collaborating institutions used their own protocols to collect whole blood in K2EDTA tubes. For TCRbeta analysis, collaborator samples were shipped as frozen whole blood, as isolated PBMCs, or as DNA extracted from either sample type. What was sequenced was peripheral blood. The sequence joins TRBV7-9 to TRBJ1-2, with TRBD1 as a weak D call on 6 bases. The clonotype originates from a woman aged 55-69 years with COVID-19, enrolled during active disease. In nucleotides, the sequence is TGTGCCAGCAGCTTTGCCCCATGGGTACAGGGTCGTGGCTACACCTTC. It encodes CASSFAPWVQGRGYTF.